This is a list of T cell receptor beta chains from one sample in a study of molecular identifiers for immune sequencing clone quantification. Each CDR3 protein is one row after TCRdb ran MiXCR on the PCR reads. Of 250,000 to 350,000 distinct CDR3 sequences listed, about 20% are singletons. The source material was naive CD8+ T cells from blood, with Jurkat cell RNA spiked in. Receptors originate from a human donor in good health. Some libraries in this study had Jurkat cell RNA spiked in. Each CDR3 is given with its conserved first and last residue. D genes are given only for firm matches. The size of a clone is reported for some rows only, either as once, few or many, or as a class for expanded clones.

v_call,d_call,clone_size,j_call,cdr3_nt,cdr3_aa
TRBV7-3,-,many,TRBJ2-3,TGTGCCAGCAGCTTAACCCGTTCCCCTTTGGATAGCACAGATACGCAGTATTTT,CASSLTRSPLDSTDTQYF
TRBV3-1,TRBD1,few,TRBJ2-5,TGTGCCAGCAGCCGTCTCACAGGGGTCTCCCAAGAGACCCAGTACTTC,CASSRLTGVSQETQYF
TRBV3-2,-,once,TRBJ2-5,TGTGCCAGCAGCCAAGATCGGACAGCCCAAGAGACCCAGTACTTC,CASSQDRTAQETQYF
TRBV3-1,-,many,TRBJ1-2,TGTGCCAGCAGCCAAGATGCCCGCTATGGCTACACCTTC,CASSQDARYGYTF
TRBV20-1,-,many,TRBJ2-7,TGCAGTGCTAGTCCTACTTATGAAGGCGAGCAGTACTTC,CSASPTYEGEQYF
TRBV6-2/TRBV6-3,-,few,TRBJ1-5,TGTGCCAGCAGTTACCCCCACAGGGCCAAAACGGTGGTTCAGCCCCAGCATTTT,CASSYPHRAKTVVQPQHF
TRBV5-1,-,many,TRBJ2-7,TGCGCCAGCAGCACATTCTTTTCTGGGGGAGCGATATCCTACGAGCAGTACTTC,CASSTFFSGGAISYEQYF
TRBV7-6,TRBD2,many,TRBJ2-1,TGTGCCAGCAGCCAGCGGGACTGGGGATTTCGGGGGAATGAGCAGTTCTTC,CASSQRDWGFRGNEQFF
TRBV29-1,TRBD1,many,TRBJ1-1,TGCAGCGTTGAAGGTGGGACAGTTACTGAAGCTTTCTTT,CSVEGGTVTEAFF
TRBV23-1,-,-,TRBJ2-6,TGCGCCAGCAGTCAATCGGTGGGTGGGCTCGGGAACTCTGGGGCCAACGTCCTGACTTTC,CASSQSVGGLGNSGANVLTF
TRBV7-9,TRBD1,-,TRBJ1-4,TGTGCCAGCATCCCAGGGGGCGTCTCTAATGAAAAACTGTTTTTT,CASIPGGVSNEKLFF
TRBV29-1,-,many,TRBJ1-2,TGCAGCGTTGAAGATCAGCAAGCGTACTATGGCTACACCTTC,CSVEDQQAYYGYTF
TRBV27,-,many,TRBJ1-5,TGTGCCAGCAGCCCGACGGGGCAACATCAGCCCCAGCATTTT,CASSPTGQHQPQHF
TRBV6-5,-,many,TRBJ2-7,TGTGCCAGCAGCCTCCCCCGGGGGGACAACTACGAGCAGTACTTC,CASSLPRGDNYEQYF
TRBV6-5,TRBD2,few,TRBJ2-5,TGTGCCAGCAGTTACCGCGGGAGGCGTCAAGAGACCCAGTACTTC,CASSYRGRRQETQYF
TRBV6-1,-,few,TRBJ2-3,TGTGCCAGCAGTGAAGGCGGTGTGCAGTATTTT,CASSEGGVQYF
TRBV23-1,-,-,TRBJ2-2,TGCGCCAGCACCCAAGAGCTGGACACGAGGAACACCGGGGAGCTGTTTTTT,CASTQELDTRNTGELFF
TRBV5-6,-,-,TRBJ1-4,TGTGCCAGCAGCTTTGAGTTGGACAGTGAAGAAAAACTGTTTTTT,CASSFELDSEEKLFF
TRBV14,-,many,TRBJ2-7,TGTGCCAGCAGCCATGGGCAGGCCTACGAGCAGTACTTC,CASSHGQAYEQYF
TRBV4-2,TRBD2,-,TRBJ2-1,TGTGCCGGCAGCCAAGACGCAGCGGGGGTCGGGGTCTATAAGCAGTTCTTC,CAGSQDAAGVGVYKQFF
TRBV7-6,TRBD1,-,TRBJ1-1,TGTGCCAGCGGCTTAGGGGACAGGGACTTCCACACTGAAGCTTTCTTT,CASGLGDRDFHTEAFF
TRBV4-3,TRBD2,many,TRBJ2-3,TGCGCCAGCAGCCAAGATCTTCAGCGGGAGGTTGAAGATACGCAGTATTTT,CASSQDLQREVEDTQYF
TRBV6-1,-,many,TRBJ2-1,TGTGCCAGCACAAATCCCCCACAATATGAGCAGTTCTTC,CASTNPPQYEQFF
TRBV7-9,-,many,TRBJ2-7,TGTGCCAGCATAGGGTCGGGCTACGAGCAGTACTTC,CASIGSGYEQYF
TRBV7-9,-,-,TRBJ2-5,TGTGCCAGCAGCGACGGGGCTAGTGAGGAGACCCAGTACTTC,CASSDGASEETQYF
TRBV27,-,-,TRBJ2-2,TGTGCCAGCAGTTTTTCGGGGTCCGGGGAGCTGTTTTTT,CASSFSGSGELFF
TRBV5-6,-,many,TRBJ2-3,TGTGCCAGCAGCTTGGCCAGAAGCACAGATACGCAGTATTTT,CASSLARSTDTQYF
TRBV6-5,-,many,TRBJ2-7,TGTGCCAGCTCAACAAGGGCGCCTGACGAGCAGTACTTC,CASSTRAPDEQYF
TRBV6-1,TRBD1,few,TRBJ1-5,TGTGCCAGCAGTGAAGAGGGGACAGGGTTTGGCAATCAGCCCCAGCATTTT,CASSEEGTGFGNQPQHF
TRBV20-1,TRBD1,many,TRBJ1-6,TGCAGTGCTGAGACAGGGTGGGATTATAATTCACCCCTCCACTTT,CSAETGWDYNSPLHF
TRBV6-2/TRBV6-3,-,many,TRBJ1-1,TGTGCCAGCAGTTACTACCGGGACCGAGTAAGTGATGAAGCTTTCTTT,CASSYYRDRVSDEAFF
TRBV4-3,TRBD1,many,TRBJ2-1,TGCGCCAGCAGCCCCGGGACAGCTTTCAATGAGCAGTTCTTC,CASSPGTAFNEQFF
TRBV7-8,-,many,TRBJ2-7,TGTGCCAGCAGCGCCGACATATACTTCTCCTACGAGCAGTACTTC,CASSADIYFSYEQYF
TRBV5-4,-,few,TRBJ2-1,TGTGCCAGCAGCTTGAAGGGGTTAGCGGACAATGAGCAGTTCTTC,CASSLKGLADNEQFF
TRBV12-3/TRBV12-4,-,few,TRBJ1-5,TGTGCCAGCAGTTCCCTCGGGGCGGGGGGGAATCAGCCCCAGCATTTT,CASSSLGAGGNQPQHF
TRBV6-5,-,many,TRBJ2-6,TGTGCCAGCAGTCTTCTCTCCCTGGTTGGGGCCAACGTCCTGACTTTC,CASSLLSLVGANVLTF
TRBV19,-,-,TRBJ1-3,TGTGCCAGCAATCCAGGGGCCTGGAACACCATATATTTT,CASNPGAWNTIYF
TRBV4-3,TRBD2,many,TRBJ2-3,TGCGCCAGCAGCCAAGAAAGAGGACTAGCGGGGCCCACAGATACGCAGTATTTT,CASSQERGLAGPTDTQYF
TRBV7-9,-,many,TRBJ2-3,TGCGCCAGCAGCCTTGGGTTGACAGATACGCAGTATTTT,CASSLGLTDTQYF
TRBV14,-,many,TRBJ1-3,TGTGCCAGCAGCCCCGGGGTGCGTGGAAACACCATATATTTT,CASSPGVRGNTIYF
TRBV27,-,many,TRBJ2-2,TGTGCCAGCTTGGATAGGAACACCGGGGAGCTGTTTTTT,CASLDRNTGELFF
TRBV5-6,TRBD1,many,TRBJ1-1,TGTGCCAGCAGCTTGCGGACAGGGTACACTGAAGCTTTCTTT,CASSLRTGYTEAFF
TRBV2,-,many,TRBJ2-5,TGTGCCAGCACGGGTGGGGGCCAGGAGACCCAGTACTTC,CASTGGGQETQYF
TRBV4-2,-,many,TRBJ2-1,TGTGCCAGCAGCCAAGATAGGGGGAGGCCCGACGATGAGCAGTTCTTC,CASSQDRGRPDDEQFF
TRBV7-2,TRBD2,many,TRBJ2-1,TGTGCCAGCAGCCCCCCCGGAGCGGGGTCCTACAATGAGCAGTTCTTC,CASSPPGAGSYNEQFF
TRBV6-2/TRBV6-3,-,-,TRBJ2-1,TGTGCCAGCAGTTCTCCCTGGCGGACTGACAATGAGCAGTTCTTC,CASSSPWRTDNEQFF
TRBV7-2,-,many,TRBJ2-4,TGTGCCAGCAGCTCAAGCGGGTTAGGTCCAGAACTTTTATCAGCCAAAAACATTCAGTACTTC,CASSSSGLGPELLSAKNIQYF
TRBV4-3,-,-,TRBJ1-5,TGCGCCAGCAGCCAAGATCCACATCCGGGTCAGAATCAGCCCCAGCATTTT,CASSQDPHPGQNQPQHF
TRBV28,-,many,TRBJ2-4,TGTGCCAGCAGTTCCGACAGATCCAAAAACATTCAGTACTTC,CASSSDRSKNIQYF
TRBV14,-,many,TRBJ1-3,TGTGCCAGCAGCCAAGCAGATTGGTACAGGGTCCACTCTGGAAACACCATATATTTT,CASSQADWYRVHSGNTIYF
TRBV5-6,-,many,TRBJ2-7,TGTGCCAGCAGCTTGGAAGGGGCGAGGCAGTACTTC,CASSLEGARQYF
TRBV27,TRBD2,many,TRBJ2-5,TGTGCCAGCAGCCACACTAGCGGCAAAGAGACCCAGTACTTC,CASSHTSGKETQYF
TRBV6-2/TRBV6-3,-,-,TRBJ2-1,TGTGCCAGCAGTTATGCGCTCGACCCGTGGAATGAGCAGTTCTTC,CASSYALDPWNEQFF
TRBV27,-,many,TRBJ2-1,TGTGCCAGCAGCTTGTTGGGGGACGAGCAGTTCTTC,CASSLLGDEQFF
TRBV6-6,-,-,TRBJ2-7,TGTGCCAGCAGTTACTCGATACAAGAGTACGAGCAGTACTTC,CASSYSIQEYEQYF
TRBV7-9,-,many,TRBJ1-1,TGTGCCAGCACCGGACCAGACACTGAAGCTTTCTTT,CASTGPDTEAFF
TRBV5-4,-,many,TRBJ2-2,TGTGCCAGCAGTTCCTGGACGGCGGAGGAGCTGTTTTTT,CASSSWTAEELFF